Listed below are T cell receptor beta chains from one sample, sequenced in a study of STAT5B mutations in CD4+ large granular lymphocyte leukemia. Clones were read by immunoSEQ multiplex PCR, and TCRdb kept only the in-frame ones, dropping some. Here the sample spans about 22,000 clones, about four fifths being singletons. The sequencing input was CD4+ T cells from blood buffy coats. These receptors all come from a human donor in good health. CDR3s leave out the opening cysteine and the closing phenylalanine or tryptophan. The order of the fields is J gene, V gene, CDR3 length, clone size, CDR3 protein. A clone size is listed for some rows: how often the clone was seen (once, few, many), or a class if it is expanded.

j_call: TRBJ1-5
v_call: TRBV19
cdr3_length: 13
clone_size: NA
cdr3_aa: ASSTLAGSNQPQH

j_call: TRBJ1-1
v_call: TRBV4-2
cdr3_length: 12
clone_size: few
cdr3_aa: ASSQEPMNTEAF

j_call: TRBJ2-7
v_call: TRBV7-9
cdr3_length: 15
clone_size: NA
cdr3_aa: ASSLAGGPPGGREQY

j_call: TRBJ2-3
v_call: TRBV19
cdr3_length: 12
clone_size: NA
cdr3_aa: ASRGTSGTDTQY

j_call: TRBJ1-1
v_call: TRBV5-4
cdr3_length: 14
clone_size: NA
cdr3_aa: ASSSLTGGMNTEAF

j_call: TRBJ2-1
v_call: TRBV11-2
cdr3_length: 11
clone_size: NA
cdr3_aa: ASEARSYNEQF

j_call: TRBJ2-7
v_call: TRBV5-1
cdr3_length: 12
clone_size: few
cdr3_aa: ASRSVRDPYEQY

j_call: TRBJ2-2
v_call: TRBV5-1
cdr3_length: 11
clone_size: few
cdr3_aa: ASSLGDTGELF

j_call: TRBJ2-5
v_call: TRBV5-1
cdr3_length: 14
clone_size: NA
cdr3_aa: ASSLGRRQGGETQY

j_call: TRBJ1-2
v_call: TRBV28
cdr3_length: 12
clone_size: NA
cdr3_aa: ASSEGQNNYGYT

j_call: TRBJ1-2
v_call: TRBV20-1
cdr3_length: 7
clone_size: NA
cdr3_aa: SASQTYT

j_call: TRBJ2-1
v_call: TRBV5-4
cdr3_length: 15
clone_size: NA
cdr3_aa: ASSLAARPAALDEQF

j_call: TRBJ2-1
v_call: TRBV11-2
cdr3_length: 14
clone_size: NA
cdr3_aa: ASSSLGDRAENEQF

j_call: TRBJ2-3
v_call: TRBV27
cdr3_length: 14
clone_size: NA
cdr3_aa: ASHQGRNIDTDTQY

j_call: TRBJ1-1
v_call: TRBV27
cdr3_length: 11
clone_size: NA
cdr3_aa: ASSPRTGSEAF

j_call: TRBJ2-5
v_call: TRBV19
cdr3_length: 11
clone_size: NA
cdr3_aa: ASSPHSQETQY

j_call: TRBJ1-4
v_call: TRBV7-9
cdr3_length: 9
clone_size: NA
cdr3_aa: ASSLVEKLF

j_call: TRBJ2-3
v_call: TRBV7-2
cdr3_length: 15
clone_size: once
cdr3_aa: ASSPRLQRGGPDTQY

j_call: TRBJ1-4
v_call: TRBV30
cdr3_length: 14
clone_size: NA
cdr3_aa: AWSYPRFATNEKLF

j_call: TRBJ2-1
v_call: TRBV11-2
cdr3_length: 11
clone_size: NA
cdr3_aa: ASSLDASDEQF

j_call: TRBJ2-1
v_call: TRBV5-1
cdr3_length: 14
clone_size: NA
cdr3_aa: ASSLHGTSAFNEQF

j_call: TRBJ2-3
v_call: TRBV19
cdr3_length: 11
clone_size: NA
cdr3_aa: ASSADRGHTQY

j_call: TRBJ2-1
v_call: TRBV28
cdr3_length: 11
clone_size: once
cdr3_aa: AGGTGRYNEQF

j_call: TRBJ2-7
v_call: TRBV18
cdr3_length: 13
clone_size: NA
cdr3_aa: ASSPPGTGSYEQY

j_call: TRBJ2-1
v_call: TRBV19
cdr3_length: 13
clone_size: NA
cdr3_aa: ASSIAGLGVDEQF

j_call: TRBJ2-5
v_call: TRBV19
cdr3_length: 14
clone_size: NA
cdr3_aa: ASSRTGGVGQETQY

j_call: TRBJ2-1
v_call: TRBV4-2
cdr3_length: 16
clone_size: NA
cdr3_aa: ASSPTSGRIGSYNEQF

j_call: TRBJ1-2
v_call: TRBV2
cdr3_length: 14
clone_size: NA
cdr3_aa: ASSVYGTPANYGYT

j_call: TRBJ2-7
v_call: TRBV7-2
cdr3_length: 13
clone_size: NA
cdr3_aa: ASSLDRTSVYEQY

j_call: TRBJ1-5
v_call: TRBV19
cdr3_length: 11
clone_size: NA
cdr3_aa: ATGDRLNQPQH

j_call: TRBJ2-3
v_call: TRBV7-2
cdr3_length: 14
clone_size: NA
cdr3_aa: ASSLASGSDTDTQY

j_call: TRBJ2-3
v_call: TRBV4-3
cdr3_length: 13
clone_size: NA
cdr3_aa: ASSQNEPRVDTQY

j_call: TRBJ2-1
v_call: TRBV1
cdr3_length: 12
clone_size: NA
cdr3_aa: TSRLAGGRNEQF

j_call: TRBJ2-3
v_call: TRBV19
cdr3_length: 12
clone_size: few
cdr3_aa: ASSIFSSADTQY

j_call: TRBJ2-3
v_call: TRBV7-2
cdr3_length: 15
clone_size: NA
cdr3_aa: ASSLEAGTPSGDTQY

j_call: TRBJ1-1
v_call: TRBV7-9
cdr3_length: 11
clone_size: few
cdr3_aa: ASSLGQNTEAF

j_call: TRBJ1-5
v_call: TRBV2
cdr3_length: 11
clone_size: few
cdr3_aa: ASSEFGDSNQH

j_call: TRBJ1-1
v_call: TRBV5-4
cdr3_length: 12
clone_size: NA
cdr3_aa: ASSLMGQGAEAF

j_call: TRBJ2-7
v_call: TRBV7-8
cdr3_length: 11
clone_size: NA
cdr3_aa: ASSWAPGDEQY

j_call: TRBJ1-5
v_call: TRBV2
cdr3_length: 14
clone_size: NA
cdr3_aa: ASSEEGATGGRPQH

j_call: TRBJ1-2
v_call: TRBV16
cdr3_length: 10
clone_size: NA
cdr3_aa: ASSQVRVGYT

j_call: TRBJ2-6
v_call: TRBV28
cdr3_length: 13
clone_size: NA
cdr3_aa: ASREEGAGANVLT

j_call: TRBJ2-3
v_call: TRBV7-2
cdr3_length: 14
clone_size: NA
cdr3_aa: ASSPPGAYFTDTQY

j_call: TRBJ2-3
v_call: TRBV11-1
cdr3_length: 11
clone_size: once
cdr3_aa: ASSLMLGDTQY

j_call: TRBJ2-6
v_call: TRBV18
cdr3_length: 15
clone_size: NA
cdr3_aa: ASSPWGTSSGANVLT

j_call: TRBJ1-1
v_call: TRBV6-4
cdr3_length: 11
clone_size: NA
cdr3_aa: ASSDVWGTEAF

j_call: TRBJ2-3
v_call: TRBV19
cdr3_length: 15
clone_size: NA
cdr3_aa: ASSTSIGALGTDTQY

j_call: TRBJ1-1
v_call: TRBV5-4
cdr3_length: 9
clone_size: NA
cdr3_aa: ASSGNTEAF

j_call: TRBJ2-1
v_call: TRBV4-3
cdr3_length: 12
clone_size: once
cdr3_aa: ASSQDLNYNEQF

j_call: TRBJ1-1
v_call: TRBV18
cdr3_length: 12
clone_size: few
cdr3_aa: ASSSYREGTEAF